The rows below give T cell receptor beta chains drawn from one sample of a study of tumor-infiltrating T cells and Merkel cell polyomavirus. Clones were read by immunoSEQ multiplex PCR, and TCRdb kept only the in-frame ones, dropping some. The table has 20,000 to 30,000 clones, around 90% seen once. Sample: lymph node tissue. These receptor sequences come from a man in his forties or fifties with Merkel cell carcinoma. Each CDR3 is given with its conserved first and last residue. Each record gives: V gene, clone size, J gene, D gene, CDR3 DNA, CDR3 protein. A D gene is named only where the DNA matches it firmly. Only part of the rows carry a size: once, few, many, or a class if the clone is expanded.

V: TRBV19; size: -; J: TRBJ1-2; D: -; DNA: TGTGCCAGTAGTATACCCAACGCAGGATACTATGGCTACACCTTC; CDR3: CASSIPNAGYYGYTF
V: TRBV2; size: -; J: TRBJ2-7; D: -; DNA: TGTGCCAGCACCTTTAGGGGGAGCTCCTACGAGCAGTACTTC; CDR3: CASTFRGSSYEQYF
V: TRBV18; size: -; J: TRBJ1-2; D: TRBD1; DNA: TGTGCCAGCTCACCTAAGGGACAGGGGGCTAACCCTAACTATGGCTACACCTTC; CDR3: CASSPKGQGANPNYGYTF
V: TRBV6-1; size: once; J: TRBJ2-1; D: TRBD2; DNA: TGTGCCAGCAGTGAACTGACTAGCGGGAGGCATGAGCAGTTCTTC; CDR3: CASSELTSGRHEQFF
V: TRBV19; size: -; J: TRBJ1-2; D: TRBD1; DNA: TGTGCCAGTAGTGCCTGGACAGGGGACGGCTACACCTTC; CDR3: CASSAWTGDGYTF
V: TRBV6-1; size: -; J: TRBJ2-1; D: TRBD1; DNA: TGTGCCAGCAGTGGATTGGACAGGGGACTCCCGGGGGAGCAGTTCTTC; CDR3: CASSGLDRGLPGEQFF
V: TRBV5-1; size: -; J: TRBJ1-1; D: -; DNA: TGCGCCAGCAGCTCGGCGACAGTGGGGGGCACTGAAGCTTTCTTT; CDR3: CASSSATVGGTEAFF
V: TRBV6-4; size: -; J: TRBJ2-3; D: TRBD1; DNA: TGTGCCAGCAGTGACGGACAGGGGGCAGATACGCAGTATTTT; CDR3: CASSDGQGADTQYF
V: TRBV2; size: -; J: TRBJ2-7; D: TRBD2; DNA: TGTGCCAGCAGTGAAGCTCTTCCTGGTGAGCGGGAGGGGCACGAGCAGTACTTC; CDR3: CASSEALPGEREGHEQYF
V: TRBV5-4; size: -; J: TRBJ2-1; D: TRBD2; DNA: TGTGCCAGCAGTCTAGCGGGACCCAACTACAATGAGCAGTTCTTC; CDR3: CASSLAGPNYNEQFF
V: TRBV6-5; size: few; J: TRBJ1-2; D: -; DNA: TGTGCCAGCAGTTACTCGACACAGGGATATGGCTACACCTTC; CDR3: CASSYSTQGYGYTF
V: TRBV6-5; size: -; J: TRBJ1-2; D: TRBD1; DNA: TGTGCCAGCAGTAGACAGGGGGAGTTCGGTGGCTACACCTTC; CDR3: CASSRQGEFGGYTF
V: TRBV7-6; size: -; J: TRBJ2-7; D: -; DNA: TGTGCCAGCAGCCCTACGACTGAGGGAGAGCAGTACTTC; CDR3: CASSPTTEGEQYF
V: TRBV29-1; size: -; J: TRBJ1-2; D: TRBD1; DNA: TGCAGCGTTGAAGATCTTAGGACAGGAGTTTCTAACTATGGCTACACCTTC; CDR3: CSVEDLRTGVSNYGYTF
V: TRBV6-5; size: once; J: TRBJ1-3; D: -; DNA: TGTGCCAGCAGGCGGACAAACGGAAACACCATATATTTT; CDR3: CASRRTNGNTIYF
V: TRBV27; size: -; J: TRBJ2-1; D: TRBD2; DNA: TGTGCCAGCAGTAGCTCCGGGACTAGCGGCACAAACTCCTACAATGAGCAGTTCTTC; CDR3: CASSSSGTSGTNSYNEQFF
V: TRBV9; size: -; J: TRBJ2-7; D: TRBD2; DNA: TGTGCCAGCAGCGTAGGTGGGACTAGCGGGAGTTACGAGCAGTACTTC; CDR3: CASSVGGTSGSYEQYF
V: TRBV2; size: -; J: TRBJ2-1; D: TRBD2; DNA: TGTGCCAGGGGGGCTAGCGGGGATTATGAGCAGTTCTTC; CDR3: CARGASGDYEQFF
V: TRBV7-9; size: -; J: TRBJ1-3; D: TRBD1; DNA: TGTGCCAGCAGCTTACCAGGGGGTGGAAACACCATATATTTT; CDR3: CASSLPGGGNTIYF
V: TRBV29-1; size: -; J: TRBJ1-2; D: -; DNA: TGCAGCGTTGAATCTTGGGCCGCGGGAGGCTATGGCTACACCTTC; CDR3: CSVESWAAGGYGYTF
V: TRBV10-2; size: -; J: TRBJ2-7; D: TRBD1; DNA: TGCGCCAGCATGTCCGGGACAGGGCCCTACGAGCAGTACTTC; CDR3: CASMSGTGPYEQYF
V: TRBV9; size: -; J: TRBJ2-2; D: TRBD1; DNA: TGTGCCAGCAGCCCCCGGACAGGAACGAACACCGGGGAGCTGTTTTTT; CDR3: CASSPRTGTNTGELFF
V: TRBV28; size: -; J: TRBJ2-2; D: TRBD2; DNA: TGTGCCAGCAGTCCCGCCGGGGCGGGAGGGGCCGGGGAGCTGTTTTTT; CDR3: CASSPAGAGGAGELFF
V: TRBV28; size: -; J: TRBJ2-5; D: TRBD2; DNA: TGTGCCAGCAGTTCCTTACCCACTAGCGGGGTGTACTTC; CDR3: CASSSLPTSGVYF
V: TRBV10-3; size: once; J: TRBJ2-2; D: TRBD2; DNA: TGTGCCGCCGGACTAGCGGGAGGCGGCGGGGAGCTGTTTTTT; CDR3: CAAGLAGGGGELFF
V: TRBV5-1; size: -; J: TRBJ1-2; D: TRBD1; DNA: TGCGCCAGCAGCGACGGACAGGTGGGAAACTATGGCTACACCTTC; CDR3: CASSDGQVGNYGYTF
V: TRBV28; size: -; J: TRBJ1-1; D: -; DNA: TGTGCCAGCAGTTCCCGGGGGGGAGCTTTCTTT; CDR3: CASSSRGGAFF
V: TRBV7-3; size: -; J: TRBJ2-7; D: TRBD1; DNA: TGTGCCAGCAGCAAGGACAGGTCCTACGAGCAGTACTTC; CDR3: CASSKDRSYEQYF
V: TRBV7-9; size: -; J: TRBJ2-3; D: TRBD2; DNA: TGTGCCAGCAGTTTTGCGCCCGGGACTAGCGGGAGGGGAACAGATACGCAGTATTTT; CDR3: CASSFAPGTSGRGTDTQYF
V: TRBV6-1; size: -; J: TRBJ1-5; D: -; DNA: TGTGCCAGCAGTGGACTTGGGGGGGGGAATCAGCCCCAGCATTTT; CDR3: CASSGLGGGNQPQHF
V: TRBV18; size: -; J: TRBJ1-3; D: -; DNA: TGTGCCAGCTCACCCCTACCTCGGCAGGGCAACTCTGGAAACACCATATATTTT; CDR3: CASSPLPRQGNSGNTIYF
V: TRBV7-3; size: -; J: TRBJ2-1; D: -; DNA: TGTGCCAGCAGCTTATGGGGCCAGAGCTCCTACAATGAGCAGTTCTTC; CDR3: CASSLWGQSSYNEQFF
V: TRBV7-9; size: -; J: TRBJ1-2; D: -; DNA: TGTGCCAGCAGCCAACAGGCTTATGGCTACACCTTC; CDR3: CASSQQAYGYTF
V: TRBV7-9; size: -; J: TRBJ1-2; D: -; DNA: TGTGCCAGCAGCTTAGAGAATACCAGGGCGACCCATGGCTACACCTTC; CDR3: CASSLENTRATHGYTF
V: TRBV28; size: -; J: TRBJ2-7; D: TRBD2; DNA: TGTGCCAGCACCCCAACCCGGGGCGGGAGACGCGAGCAGTACTTC; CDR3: CASTPTRGGRREQYF
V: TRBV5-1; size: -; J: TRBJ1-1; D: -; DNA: TGCGCCAGCAGCTTGGGGCTGACAGCGAACACTGAAGCTTTCTTT; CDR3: CASSLGLTANTEAFF
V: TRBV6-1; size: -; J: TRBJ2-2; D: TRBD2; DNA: TGTGCCAGCAGACTAGCGGGACGGTCCGGGGAGCTGTTTTTT; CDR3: CASRLAGRSGELFF
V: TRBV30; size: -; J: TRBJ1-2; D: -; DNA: TGTGCCGAGGACAGCTATGGCTACACCTTC; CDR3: CAEDSYGYTF
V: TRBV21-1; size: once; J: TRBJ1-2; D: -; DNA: TGTGCCAGCAGCCAAAGTCCCCCGCAGGGCGACTATGGCTACACCTTC; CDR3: CASSQSPPQGDYGYTF
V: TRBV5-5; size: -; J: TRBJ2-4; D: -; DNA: TGTGCCAGCAGCTCTGTTTCAGGGGGAGGCAAAAACATTCAGTACTTC; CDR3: CASSSVSGGGKNIQYF
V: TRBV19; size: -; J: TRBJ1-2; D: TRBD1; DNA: TGTGCCAGTAGTAGCACCTCGACAGGGTACTATGGCTACACCTTC; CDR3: CASSSTSTGYYGYTF
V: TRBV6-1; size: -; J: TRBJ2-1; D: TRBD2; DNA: TGTGCCAGCAGTGAAGCTTGGGGGGGCTACAATGAGCAGTTCTTC; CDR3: CASSEAWGGYNEQFF
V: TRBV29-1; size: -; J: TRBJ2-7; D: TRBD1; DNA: TGCAGCGTTTCTCCGGGACAGGTCTACGAGCAGTACTTC; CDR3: CSVSPGQVYEQYF
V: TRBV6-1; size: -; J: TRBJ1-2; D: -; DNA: TGTGCCAGCAGTGAATGGGGGGGCCCCTACTATGGCTACACCTTC; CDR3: CASSEWGGPYYGYTF
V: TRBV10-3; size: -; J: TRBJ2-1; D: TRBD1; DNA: TGTGCCATCTCCCCGAGTGGGGGACAGAACATCGATGAGCAGTTCTTC; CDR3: CAISPSGGQNIDEQFF
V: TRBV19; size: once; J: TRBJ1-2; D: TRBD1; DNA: TGTGCCAGCATCAGTACCACTAACAGGGGAAGCACCTTC; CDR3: CASISTTNRGSTF
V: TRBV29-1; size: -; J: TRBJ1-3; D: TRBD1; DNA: TGCAGCGTGTCCTTTTCGACAGGGGACAACACCATATATTTT; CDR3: CSVSFSTGDNTIYF
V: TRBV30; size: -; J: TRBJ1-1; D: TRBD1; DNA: TGTGCCTGGAACGACAGGGCGAACACTGAAGCTTTCTTT; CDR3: CAWNDRANTEAFF
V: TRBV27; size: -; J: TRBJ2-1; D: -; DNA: TGTGCCAGCAGTCCAAGGGGCCTTAGCAGGAGCTCCCACAATGAGCAGTTCTTC; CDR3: CASSPRGLSRSSHNEQFF